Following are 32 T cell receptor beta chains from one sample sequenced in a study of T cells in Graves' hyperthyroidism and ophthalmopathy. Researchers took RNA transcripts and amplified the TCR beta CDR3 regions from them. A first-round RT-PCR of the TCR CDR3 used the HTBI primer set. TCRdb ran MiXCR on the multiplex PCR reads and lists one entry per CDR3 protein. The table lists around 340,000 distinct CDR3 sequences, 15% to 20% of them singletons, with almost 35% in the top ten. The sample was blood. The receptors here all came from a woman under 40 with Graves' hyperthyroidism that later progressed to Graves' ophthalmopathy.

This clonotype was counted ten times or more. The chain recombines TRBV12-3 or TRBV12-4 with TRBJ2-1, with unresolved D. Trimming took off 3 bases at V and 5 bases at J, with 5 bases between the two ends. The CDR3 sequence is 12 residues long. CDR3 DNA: TGTGCCAGCAGTTTTCTAGACAATGAGCAGTTCTTC. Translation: CASSFLDNEQFF.

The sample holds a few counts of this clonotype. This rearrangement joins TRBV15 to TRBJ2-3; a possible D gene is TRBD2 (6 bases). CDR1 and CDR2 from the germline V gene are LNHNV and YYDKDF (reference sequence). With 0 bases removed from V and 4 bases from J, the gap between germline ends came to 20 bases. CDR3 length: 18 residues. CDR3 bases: TGTGCCACCAGCAGAGAAGGGAGGATGGCGGTGGACGCAGATACGCAGTATTTT. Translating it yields CATSREGRMAVDADTQYF.

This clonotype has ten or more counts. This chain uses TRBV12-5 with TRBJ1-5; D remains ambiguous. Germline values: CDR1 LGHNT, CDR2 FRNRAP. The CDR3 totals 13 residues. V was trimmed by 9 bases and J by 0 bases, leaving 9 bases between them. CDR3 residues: CASASNSNQPQHF. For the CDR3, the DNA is TGTGCTAGCGCTAGTAATAGCAATCAGCCCCAGCATTTT.

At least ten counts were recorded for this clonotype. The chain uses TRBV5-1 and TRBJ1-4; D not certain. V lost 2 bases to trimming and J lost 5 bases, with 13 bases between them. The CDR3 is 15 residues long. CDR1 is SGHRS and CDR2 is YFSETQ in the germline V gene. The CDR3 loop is CASSLTGLLNEKLFF. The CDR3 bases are TGCGCCAGCAGCTTAACCGGGTTACTAAATGAAAAACTGTTTTTT.

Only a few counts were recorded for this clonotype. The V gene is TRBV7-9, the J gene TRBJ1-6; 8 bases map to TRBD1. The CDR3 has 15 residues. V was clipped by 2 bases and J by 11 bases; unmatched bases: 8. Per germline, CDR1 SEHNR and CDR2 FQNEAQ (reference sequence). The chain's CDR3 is CASSLQDRDFAPLHF. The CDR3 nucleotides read TGTGCCAGCAGCTTACAGGACAGGGATTTTGCACCCCTCCACTTT.

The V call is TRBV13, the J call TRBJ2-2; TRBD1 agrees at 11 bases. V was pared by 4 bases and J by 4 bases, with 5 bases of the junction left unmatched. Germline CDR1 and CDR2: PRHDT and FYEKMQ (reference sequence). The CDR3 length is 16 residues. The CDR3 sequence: CASSSTGTGGTGELFF. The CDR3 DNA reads TGTGCCAGCAGCTCGACCGGGACAGGGGGCACCGGGGAGCTGTTTTTT.

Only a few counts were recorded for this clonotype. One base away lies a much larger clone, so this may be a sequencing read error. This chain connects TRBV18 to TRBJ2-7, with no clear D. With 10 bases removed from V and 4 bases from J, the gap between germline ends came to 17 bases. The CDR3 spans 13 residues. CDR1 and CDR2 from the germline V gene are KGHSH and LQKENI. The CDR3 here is CANSPGTKYEQYF. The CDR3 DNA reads TGTGCCAACTCTCCTGGTACGAAATACGAGCAGTACTTC. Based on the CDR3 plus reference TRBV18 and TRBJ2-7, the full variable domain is NAGVMQNPRHLVRRRGQEARLRCSPMKGHSHVYWYRQLPEEGLKFMVYLQKENIIDESGMPKERFSAEFPKEGPSILRIQQVVRGDSAAYFCANSPGTKYEQYFGPGTRLTVT.

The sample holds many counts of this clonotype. CDR3 residues: CASSPGLAGVNEQFF. Written as DNA, the CDR3 is TGCGCCAGCAGCCCGGGCCTAGCGGGGGTCAATGAGCAGTTCTTC. The genes are TRBV5-1 and TRBJ2-1; 10 nucleotides agree with TRBD2. Germline trimming cut 4 bases from V and 6 bases from J; bases unmatched to any gene: 7. There are 15 residues in the CDR3. CDR1 is SGHRS and CDR2 is YFSETQ in the germline V gene. The full variable domain, rest sourced from reference TRBV5-1 and TRBJ2-1, is KAGVTQTPRYLIKTRGQQVTLSCSPISGHRSVSWYQQTPGQGLQFLFEYFSETQRNKGNFPGRFSGRQFSNSRSEMNVSTLELGDSALYLCASSPGLAGVNEQFFGPGTRLTVL.

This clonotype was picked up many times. Written as DNA, the CDR3 is TGTGCCAGCAGCCGTAGCGGGGCCTCCTACGAGCAGTACTTC. Translated: CASSRSGASYEQYF. The chain combines TRBV6-2 or TRBV6-3 with TRBJ2-7; 8 bases fit TRBD2. Per germline, CDR1 MNHEY and CDR2 SVGEGT. The CDR3 spans 14 residues. J gave up 0 bases and V 6 bases, and 4 bases lay outside the gene matches.

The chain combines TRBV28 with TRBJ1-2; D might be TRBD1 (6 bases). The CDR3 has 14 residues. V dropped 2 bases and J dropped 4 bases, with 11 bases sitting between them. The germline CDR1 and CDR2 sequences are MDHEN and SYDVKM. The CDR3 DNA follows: TGTGCCAGCAGTTTAAGGGGGGAGATCTATGGCTACACCTTC. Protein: CASSLRGEIYGYTF.

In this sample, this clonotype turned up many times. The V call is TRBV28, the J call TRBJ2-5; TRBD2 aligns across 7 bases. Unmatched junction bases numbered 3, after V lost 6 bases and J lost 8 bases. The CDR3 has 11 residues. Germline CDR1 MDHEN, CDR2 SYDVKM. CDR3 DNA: TGTGCCAGCAGGGGGGGGGATACCCAGTACTTC. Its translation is CASRGGDTQYF.

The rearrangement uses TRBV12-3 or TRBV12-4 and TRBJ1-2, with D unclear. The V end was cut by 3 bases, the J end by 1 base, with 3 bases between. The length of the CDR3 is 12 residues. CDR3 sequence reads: CASSLRNYGYTF. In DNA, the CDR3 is TGTGCCAGCAGTTTGCGTAACTATGGCTACACCTTC.

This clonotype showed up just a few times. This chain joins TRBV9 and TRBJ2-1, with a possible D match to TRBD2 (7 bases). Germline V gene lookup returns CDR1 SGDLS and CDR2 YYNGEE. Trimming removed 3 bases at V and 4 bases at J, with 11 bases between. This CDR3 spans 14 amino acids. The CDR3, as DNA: TGTGCCAGCAGCGCTAGGGGGGGGTACAATGAGCAGTTCTTC. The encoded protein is CASSARGGYNEQFF.

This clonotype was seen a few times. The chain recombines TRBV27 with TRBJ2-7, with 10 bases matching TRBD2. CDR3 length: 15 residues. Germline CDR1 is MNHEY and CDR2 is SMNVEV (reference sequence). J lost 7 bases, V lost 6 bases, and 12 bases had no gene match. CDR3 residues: CASSPTTSGKGEQYF. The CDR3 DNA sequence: TGTGCCAGCAGCCCCACCACTAGCGGGAAGGGGGAGCAGTACTTC.

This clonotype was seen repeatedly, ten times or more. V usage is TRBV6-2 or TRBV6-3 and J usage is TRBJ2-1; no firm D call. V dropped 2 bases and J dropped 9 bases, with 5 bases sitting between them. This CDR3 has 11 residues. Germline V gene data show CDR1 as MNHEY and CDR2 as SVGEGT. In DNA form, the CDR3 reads TGTGCCAGCAGTTACGGGATTGAGCAGTTCTTC. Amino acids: CASSYGIEQFF.

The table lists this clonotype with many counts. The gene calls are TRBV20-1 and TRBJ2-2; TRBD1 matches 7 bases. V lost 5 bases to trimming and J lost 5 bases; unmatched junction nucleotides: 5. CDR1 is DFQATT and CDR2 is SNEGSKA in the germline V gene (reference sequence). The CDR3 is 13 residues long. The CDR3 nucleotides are TGCAGTGCTGTCCGACAGGGAACCGGGGAGCTGTTTTTT. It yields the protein CSAVRQGTGELFF.

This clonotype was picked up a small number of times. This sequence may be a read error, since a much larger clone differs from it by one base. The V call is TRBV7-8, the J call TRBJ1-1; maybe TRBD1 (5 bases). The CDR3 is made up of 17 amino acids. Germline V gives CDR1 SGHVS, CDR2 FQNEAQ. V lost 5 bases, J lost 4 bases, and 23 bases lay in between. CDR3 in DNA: TGTGCCAGCAGCGAAAATCCGCCAGGGTCGGGAAGCACTGAAGCTTTCTTT. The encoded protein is CASSENPPGSGSTEAFF. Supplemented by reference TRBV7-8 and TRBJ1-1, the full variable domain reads GAGVSQSPRYKVAKRGQDVALRCDPISGHVSLFWYQQALGQGPEFLTYFQNEAQLDKSGLPSDRFFAERPEGSVSTLKIQRTQQEDSAVYLCASSENPPGSGSTEAFFGQGTRLTVV.

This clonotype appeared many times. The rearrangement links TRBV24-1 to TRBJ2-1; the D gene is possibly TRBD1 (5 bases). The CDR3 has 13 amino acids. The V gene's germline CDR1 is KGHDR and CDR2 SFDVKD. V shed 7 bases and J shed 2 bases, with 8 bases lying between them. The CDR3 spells CATRAQAYNEQFF. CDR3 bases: TGTGCCACCAGAGCACAGGCCTACAATGAGCAGTTCTTC.

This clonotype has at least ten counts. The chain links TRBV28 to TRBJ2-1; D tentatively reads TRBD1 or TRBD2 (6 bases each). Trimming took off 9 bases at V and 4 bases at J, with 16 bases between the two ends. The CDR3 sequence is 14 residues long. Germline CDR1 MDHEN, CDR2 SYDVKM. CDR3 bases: TGTGCCAGTTCCGAGAGGGGGGCTTACAATGAGCAGTTCTTC. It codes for CASSERGAYNEQFF.

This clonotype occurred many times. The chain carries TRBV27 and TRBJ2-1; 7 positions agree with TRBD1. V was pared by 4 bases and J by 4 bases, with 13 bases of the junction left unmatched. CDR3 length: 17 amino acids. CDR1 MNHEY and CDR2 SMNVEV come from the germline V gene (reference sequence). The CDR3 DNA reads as TGTGCCAGCAGTTCCCCCCCCGACAGGGCAAGTTACAATGAGCAGTTCTTC. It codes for CASSSPPDRASYNEQFF.

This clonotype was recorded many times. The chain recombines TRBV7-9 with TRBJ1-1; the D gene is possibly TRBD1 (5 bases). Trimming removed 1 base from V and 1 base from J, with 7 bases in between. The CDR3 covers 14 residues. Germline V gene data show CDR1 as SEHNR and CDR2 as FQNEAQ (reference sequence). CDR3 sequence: CASSLEQANTEAFF. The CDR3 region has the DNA TGTGCCAGCAGCTTAGAACAGGCGAACACTGAAGCTTTCTTT. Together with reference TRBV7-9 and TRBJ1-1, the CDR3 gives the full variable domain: DTGVSQNPRHKITKRGQNVTFRCDPISEHNRLYWYRQTLGQGPEFLTYFQNEAQLEKSRLLSDRFSAERPKGSFSTLEIQRTEQGDSAMYLCASSLEQANTEAFFGQGTRLTVV.

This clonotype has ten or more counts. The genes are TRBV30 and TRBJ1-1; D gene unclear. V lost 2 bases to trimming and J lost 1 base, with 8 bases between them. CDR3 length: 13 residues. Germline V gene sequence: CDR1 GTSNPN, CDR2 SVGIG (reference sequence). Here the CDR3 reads CAWSYNGNTEAFF. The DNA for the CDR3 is TGTGCCTGGAGTTATAATGGGAACACTGAAGCTTTCTTT. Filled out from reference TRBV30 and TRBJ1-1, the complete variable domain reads SQTIHQWPATLVQPVGSPLSLECTVEGTSNPNLYWYRQAAGRGLQLLFYSVGIGQISSEVPQNLSASRPQDRQFILSSKKLLLSDSGFYLCAWSYNGNTEAFFGQGTRLTVV.

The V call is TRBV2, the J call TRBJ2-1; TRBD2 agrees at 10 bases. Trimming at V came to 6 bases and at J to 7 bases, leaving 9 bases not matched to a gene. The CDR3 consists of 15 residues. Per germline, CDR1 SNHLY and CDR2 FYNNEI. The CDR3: CASRAESGRANEQFF. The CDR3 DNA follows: TGTGCCAGCAGGGCGGAAAGCGGGAGGGCTAATGAGCAGTTCTTC.

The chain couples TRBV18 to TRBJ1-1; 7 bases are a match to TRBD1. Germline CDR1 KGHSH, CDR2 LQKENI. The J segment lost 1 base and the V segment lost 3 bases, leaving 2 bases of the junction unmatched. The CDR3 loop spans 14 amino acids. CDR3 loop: CASSPDRANTEAFF. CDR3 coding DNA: TGTGCCAGCTCACCTGACAGGGCGAACACTGAAGCTTTCTTT. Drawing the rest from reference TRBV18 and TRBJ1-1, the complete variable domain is NAGVMQNPRHLVRRRGQEARLRCSPMKGHSHVYWYRQLPEEGLKFMVYLQKENIIDESGMPKERFSAEFPKEGPSILRIQQVVRGDSAAYFCASSPDRANTEAFFGQGTRLTVV.

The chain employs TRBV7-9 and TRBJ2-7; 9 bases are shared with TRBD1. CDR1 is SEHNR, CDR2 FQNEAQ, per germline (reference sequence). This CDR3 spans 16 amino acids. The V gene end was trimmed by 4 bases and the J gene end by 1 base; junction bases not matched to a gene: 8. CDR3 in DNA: TGTGCCAGCAGCTCCCATGGACAGGGGAGGTCCTACGAGCAGTACTTC. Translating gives CASSSHGQGRSYEQYF.

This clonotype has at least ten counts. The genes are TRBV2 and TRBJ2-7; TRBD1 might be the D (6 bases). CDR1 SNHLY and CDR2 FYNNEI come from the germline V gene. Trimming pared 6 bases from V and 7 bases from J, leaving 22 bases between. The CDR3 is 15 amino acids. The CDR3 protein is CASSYVLTGMGEQYF. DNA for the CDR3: TGTGCCAGCAGCTATGTCCTCACAGGGATGGGGGAGCAGTACTTC.

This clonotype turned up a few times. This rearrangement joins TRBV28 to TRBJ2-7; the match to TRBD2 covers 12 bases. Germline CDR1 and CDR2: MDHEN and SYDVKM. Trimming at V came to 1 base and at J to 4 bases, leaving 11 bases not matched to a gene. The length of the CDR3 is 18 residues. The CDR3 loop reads CASSLFFAPSGREYEQYF. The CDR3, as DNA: TGTGCCAGCAGTTTATTTTTCGCGCCTAGCGGGAGGGAATACGAGCAGTACTTC.

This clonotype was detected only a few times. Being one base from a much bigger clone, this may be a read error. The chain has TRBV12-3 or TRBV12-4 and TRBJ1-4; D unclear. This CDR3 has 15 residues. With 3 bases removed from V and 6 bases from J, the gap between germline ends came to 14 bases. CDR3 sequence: CASSFEAVRDEKLFF. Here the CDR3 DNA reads TGTGCCAGCAGTTTTGAGGCAGTGAGGGATGAAAAACTGTTTTTT.

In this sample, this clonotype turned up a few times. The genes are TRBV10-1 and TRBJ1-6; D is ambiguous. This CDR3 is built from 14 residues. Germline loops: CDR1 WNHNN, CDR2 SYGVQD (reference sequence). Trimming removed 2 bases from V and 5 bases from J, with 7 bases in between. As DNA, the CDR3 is TGCGCCAGCAGTGAGGGACGGAATAATTCACCCCTCCACTTT. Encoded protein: CASSEGRNNSPLHF.

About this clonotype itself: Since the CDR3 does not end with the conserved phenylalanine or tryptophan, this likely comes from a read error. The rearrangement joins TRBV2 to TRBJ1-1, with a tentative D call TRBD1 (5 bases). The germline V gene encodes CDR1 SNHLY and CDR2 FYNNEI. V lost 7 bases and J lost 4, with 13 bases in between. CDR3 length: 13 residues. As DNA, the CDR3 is TGTGCCAGCAAACCAGGGAAAAGCACTGAAGCTTTCCTT. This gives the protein CASKPGKSTEAFL.

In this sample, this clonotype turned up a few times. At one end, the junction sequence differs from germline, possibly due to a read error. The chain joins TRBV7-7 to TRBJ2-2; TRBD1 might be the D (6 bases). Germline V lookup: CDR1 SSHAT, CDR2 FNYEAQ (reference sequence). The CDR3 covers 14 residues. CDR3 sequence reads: CASSWGQNTGELFF. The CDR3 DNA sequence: TGTGCTAGCAGCTGGGGACAGAACACCGGGGAGCTGTTTTTT.

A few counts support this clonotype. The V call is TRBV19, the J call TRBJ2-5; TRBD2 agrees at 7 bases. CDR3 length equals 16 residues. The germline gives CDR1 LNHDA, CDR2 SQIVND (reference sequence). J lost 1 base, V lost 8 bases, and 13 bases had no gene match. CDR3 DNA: TGTGCCAGTTCTTCCCCCCGGACTAGTCGCCAAGAGACCCAGTACTTC. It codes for CASSSPRTSRQETQYF.